A selection of T cell receptor beta chains follows, all from one sample in a study of cytomegalovirus exposure and HLA in healthy donors. Here immunoSEQ multiplex PCR was the method, and the copy in TCRdb shows in-frame clones only, minus some. Here the sample spans 95,000 to 150,000 clones, over 65% being singletons. The sample was PBMCs. These receptor sequences come from a man aged 25 to 45 in good health and CMV-seronegative. The CDR3 runs from the conserved cysteine through the conserved F or W. D genes are given only for firm matches. Clone sizes are given selectively: once, few, many, or a class where the clone is expanded.

TRBV16	TRBJ1-1	NA	NA	TGTGCCAGCAGCCAATACAGGGATGTGGCTTTCTTT	CASSQYRDVAFF
TRBV7-8	TRBJ2-3	NA	NA	TGTGCCAGCAGCTTAGAGCGGCAGAACACAGATACGCAGTATTTT	CASSLERQNTDTQYF
TRBV30	TRBJ1-5	NA	once	TGTGCCTGGAGTAGCGGGAGTCAGCCCCAGCATTTT	CAWSSGSQPQHF
TRBV27	TRBJ1-1	NA	NA	TGTGCCAGCAGTTTTCCGGGTGGTGAAGCTTTCTTT	CASSFPGGEAFF
TRBV5-1	TRBJ2-7	NA	medium-sized	TGCGCCAGCAGCTTGGGTCAGGTAGCCTACGAGCAGTACTTC	CASSLGQVAYEQYF
TRBV6-4	TRBJ2-7	TRBD2	NA	TGTGCCAGCAAACCCCAGCGGGGTTCCTACGAGCAGTACTTC	CASKPQRGSYEQYF
TRBV7-2	TRBJ2-3	NA	NA	TGTGCCAGCAGCTCCCCCACATTTGGCAGGGGTTTT	CASSSPTFGRGF
TRBV9	TRBJ1-2	TRBD1	NA	TGTGCCAGCAGCGTAGAGGGACAGGGGTTTTATGGCTACACCTTC	CASSVEGQGFYGYTF
TRBV7-8	TRBJ1-2	NA	NA	TGTGCCAGCAGCTTAGCCTCAGGGATGAACTATGGCTACACCTTC	CASSLASGMNYGYTF
TRBV5-1	TRBJ1-1	TRBD1	NA	TGCGCCAGCAGGTTTCGACAGGGGAGGGAAGCTTTCTTT	CASRFRQGREAFF
TRBV18	TRBJ2-7	NA	few	TGTGCCAGCTCACCAATAGTAGCGGCTCCCTCCTACGAGCAGTACTTC	CASSPIVAAPSYEQYF
TRBV9	TRBJ1-2	NA	NA	TGTGCCAGCAGCGTAGTCGGGGGGCGTAGTGGCTACACCTTC	CASSVVGGRSGYTF
TRBV27	TRBJ1-5	TRBD1	NA	TGTGCCAGCAGTCCACGGACAGGGCCCCAGCATTTT	CASSPRTGPQHF
TRBV29-1	TRBJ2-7	NA	NA	TGCAGCGTTGAAGATCCCGGACTCCTGAGCTCCTACGAGCAGTACTTC	CSVEDPGLLSSYEQYF
TRBV6-1	TRBJ1-6	TRBD1	once	TGTGCCAGCAAAGGACAGGACTCCTATAATTCACCCCTCCACTTT	CASKGQDSYNSPLHF
TRBV19	TRBJ1-2	NA	NA	TGTGCCAGTAGTAGAGGGAACTATGGCTACACCTTC	CASSRGNYGYTF
TRBV4-3	TRBJ2-7	TRBD1	few	TGCGCCAGCAGCCAGGATACAGGGGCGGCCTACGAGCAGTACTTC	CASSQDTGAAYEQYF
TRBV5-4	TRBJ1-1	NA	NA	TGTGCCAGCAGCTCGGGGGGGACTGAAGCTTTCTTT	CASSSGGTEAFF
TRBV6-1	TRBJ1-2	NA	NA	TGTGCCAGCAGTGAGGGACAAAATCTCCTCTATGGCTACACCTTC	CASSEGQNLLYGYTF
TRBV6-4	TRBJ1-5	TRBD1	NA	TGTGCCAGCAGTGACTCATTGGTTTCCCGGGACAGGCCCTTAGGGAATCAGCCCCAGCATTTT	CASSDSLVSRDRPLGNQPQHF
TRBV25-1	TRBJ2-1	NA	NA	TGTGCCAGCAGTAATACTGGGAGCTCCTACAATGAGCAGTTCTTC	CASSNTGSSYNEQFF
TRBV30	TRBJ2-7	TRBD1	few	TGTGCCTGGGTGGGACAGGGGAACGAGCAGTACTTC	CAWVGQGNEQYF
TRBV5-6	TRBJ1-6	NA	NA	TGTGCCAGCAGCTTGCTGGACAGATTGGATTCACCCCTCCACTTT	CASSLLDRLDSPLHF
TRBV6-5	TRBJ2-7	TRBD1	NA	TGTGCCAGCAGTTCGGACAGGGGGTCCCTCACCTACGAGCAGTACTTC	CASSSDRGSLTYEQYF
TRBV19	TRBJ1-5	TRBD1	few	TGTGCCAGTAGGAGACAGGGGAATAGCGATCAGCCCCAGCATTTT	CASRRQGNSDQPQHF
TRBV2	TRBJ2-7	TRBD2	NA	TGTGCCAGCAGTGAAGGACTAGCGGGGGGCTTTGGGCAGTACTTC	CASSEGLAGGFGQYF
TRBV29-1	TRBJ2-7	TRBD1	NA	TGCAGCGTTGTTGGACAGGGGGCTACATACGAGCAGTACTTC	CSVVGQGATYEQYF
TRBV9	TRBJ2-2	NA	NA	TGTGCCAGCACTAGGGGCACCGGGGAGCTGTTTTTT	CASTRGTGELFF
TRBV7-9	TRBJ1-1	NA	NA	TGTGCCAGCAGCTTAGCTCGGGGAGCCCCGAACACTGAAGCTTTCTTT	CASSLARGAPNTEAFF
TRBV28	TRBJ1-1	NA	NA	TGTGCCAGCAGCGATATGAGAACTGAAGCTTTCTTT	CASSDMRTEAFF
TRBV5-1	TRBJ2-3	NA	few	TGCGCCAGCAGCTTGGGACTACCTATTGATACGCAGTATTTT	CASSLGLPIDTQYF
TRBV4-3	TRBJ1-2	NA	NA	TGCGCCAGCAGCCAAGATTGGGCAGCTCTTCCCAACTATGGCTACACCTTC	CASSQDWAALPNYGYTF
TRBV19	TRBJ2-3	TRBD1	NA	TGTGCCAGTAGTCAAGGGACAGCTAGCACAGATACGCAGTATTTT	CASSQGTASTDTQYF
TRBV29-1	TRBJ1-1	NA	NA	TGCAGCGTTGTATCAGGGAACACTGAAGCTTTCTTT	CSVVSGNTEAFF
TRBV7-2	TRBJ2-7	TRBD1	NA	TGTGCCAGCAGCTTGACAGGGGGGCTTCACGAGCAGTACTTC	CASSLTGGLHEQYF
TRBV5-1	TRBJ1-2	NA	NA	TGCGCCAGCAGGGAGGGAGTAGATGGCTACACCTTC	CASREGVDGYTF
TRBV30	TRBJ2-7	NA	few	TGTGCCGGGAAACAGGGAACCTACGAGCAGTACTTC	CAGKQGTYEQYF
TRBV7-9	TRBJ2-7	NA	NA	TGTGCCAGCAGCTTAACTTCGACCTACGAGCAGTACTTC	CASSLTSTYEQYF
TRBV7-9	TRBJ2-7	NA	NA	TGTGCCAGCAGCTCCCGGGATATAACATTGGAGCAGTACTTC	CASSSRDITLEQYF
TRBV5-1	TRBJ1-1	TRBD1	few	TGCGCCAGCAGCCCCCCCCAGGGGGCCGGCACTGAAGCTTTCTTT	CASSPPQGAGTEAFF
TRBV6-1	TRBJ2-5	TRBD1	NA	TGTGCCAGCAGTGTTAGACAGGGAGAGACCCAGTACTTC	CASSVRQGETQYF
TRBV18	TRBJ1-2	NA	NA	TGTGCCAGCTCCCCCAGGGAGGACTATGGCTACACCTTC	CASSPREDYGYTF
TRBV6-5	TRBJ1-3	TRBD1	NA	TGTGCCACCCACCCGACAGGGAAAACTGGAAACACCATATATTTT	CATHPTGKTGNTIYF
TRBV5-6	TRBJ2-3	NA	NA	TGTGCCAGCAGCGCCTTGGGGGCGGCAGATACGCAGTATTTT	CASSALGAADTQYF
TRBV18	TRBJ1-1	TRBD1	NA	TGTGCCAGCTCACCGGTTCCGAGACAGGGGACTGAAGCTTTCTTT	CASSPVPRQGTEAFF
TRBV6-6	TRBJ1-2	NA	NA	TGTGCCAGCAGCCATACCTCCGGGGATAGAAGGAACGGCTACACCTTC	CASSHTSGDRRNGYTF
TRBV7-2	TRBJ2-1	NA	NA	TGTGCCAGCAGCTTATCGGGTAGAGAGCAGTTCTTC	CASSLSGREQFF
TRBV4-1	TRBJ2-2	TRBD1	few	TGCGCCAGCAGCCAAAGGACCCGACAGGGCGTGAACACCGGGGAGCTGTTTTTT	CASSQRTRQGVNTGELFF
TRBV9	TRBJ1-2	NA	NA	TGTGCCAGCAGCGCCCAACCGGGACTTAACTATGGCTACACCTTC	CASSAQPGLNYGYTF
TRBV10-1	TRBJ2-1	NA	NA	TGCGCCAGCAGTCGACAACCTCAGGGGCTCTACAATGAGCAGTTCTTC	CASSRQPQGLYNEQFF
TRBV19	TRBJ1-3	NA	NA	TGTGCCAGTAGTATGGGGGGTGTCGGAAACACCATATATTTT	CASSMGGVGNTIYF